The following is a T cell receptor beta chain sequence with its context. The sample comes from a study of blood T cell repertoires in COVID-19. Study-level information: From the United States, Italy and Spain came samples of acute and convalescent COVID-19.

Under the authors' procedure: Amplification of reference gene primers was used by the study to estimate nucleated cell counts. The table came from immunoSEQ multiplex PCR; TCRdb's copy has only in-frame clones and leaves some out. The V and J calls and clone size are taken from that table; D and trimming were inferred from the DNA. This table has about 670,000 clones, 85% to 90% appearing once. Germline values: CDR1 SQVTM, CDR2 ANQGSEA. The V segment lost 7 bases and the J segment 0 bases; nucleotides outside the gene matches: 5. This CDR3 comprises 13 residues. The clonotype comes from a woman under 30 with acute or convalescent COVID-19. The J gene is TRBJ1-1, the V gene TRBV29-1; 7 nucleotides align to TRBD1. The source material was peripheral blood. The CDR3 nucleotides are TGCAGCGGCCATGACAGGGTGAACACTGAAGCTTTCTTT. Amino acids: CSGHDRVNTEAFF.